This T cell receptor beta chain was profiled in a study of cytomegalovirus exposure and HLA in healthy donors. Notes on this clone: Its target is not known. Relative to the germline gene, one junction end is altered; a read error may explain this.

With 60 Vbeta and 13 Jbeta primers, the PCR was carried out. Here immunoSEQ multiplex PCR was the method, and the copy in TCRdb shows in-frame clones only, minus some. The sample records fewer than 200,000 clones, 80% to 90% being singletons. Study findings and constraints: Researchers left out some V segments, among them TRBV6-2 and TRBV6-3, as indistinguishable.

Germline assignment: CDR1 SSHAT and CDR2 FNYEAQ (reference sequence). The CDR3 loop spans 18 amino acids. This TCR was recovered from a woman aged 18 to 35 in good health and CMV-seronegative. V usage is TRBV7-7 and J usage is TRBJ2-4, with a weak D call TRBD1 (5 bases). Sequenced material: PBMCs. This CDR3 reads CASSPLGILRGAKNIQYF. In DNA form, the CDR3 reads TGTGCTAGCAGCCCCCTCGGTATCCTAAGGGGAGCCAAAAACATTCAGTACTTC.